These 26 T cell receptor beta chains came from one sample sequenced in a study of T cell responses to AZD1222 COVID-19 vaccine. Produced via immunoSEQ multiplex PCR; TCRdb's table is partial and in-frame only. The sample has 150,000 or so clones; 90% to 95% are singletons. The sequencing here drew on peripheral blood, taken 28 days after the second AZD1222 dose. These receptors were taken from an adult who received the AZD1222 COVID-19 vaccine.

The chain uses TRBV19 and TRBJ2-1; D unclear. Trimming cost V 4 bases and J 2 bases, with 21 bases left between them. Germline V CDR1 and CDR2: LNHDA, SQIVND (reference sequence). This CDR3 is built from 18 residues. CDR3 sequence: CASSRSRASQRPYNEQFF. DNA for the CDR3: TGTGCCAGTAGTAGGAGCCGGGCCTCCCAAAGGCCCTACAATGAGCAGTTCTTC. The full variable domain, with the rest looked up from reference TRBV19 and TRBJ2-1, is DGGITQSPKYLFRKEGQNVTLSCEQNLNHDAMYWYRQDPGQGLRLIYYSQIVNDFQKGDIAEGYSVSREKKESFPLTVTSAQKNPTAFYLCASSRSRASQRPYNEQFFGPGTRLTVL.

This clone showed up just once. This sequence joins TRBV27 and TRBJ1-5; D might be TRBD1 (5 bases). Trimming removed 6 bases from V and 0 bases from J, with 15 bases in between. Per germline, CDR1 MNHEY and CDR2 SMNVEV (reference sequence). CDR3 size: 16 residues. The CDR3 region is CASRQLRDSSNQPQHF. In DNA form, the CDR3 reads TGTGCCAGCAGACAGCTCAGGGATTCTAGCAATCAGCCCCAGCATTTT.

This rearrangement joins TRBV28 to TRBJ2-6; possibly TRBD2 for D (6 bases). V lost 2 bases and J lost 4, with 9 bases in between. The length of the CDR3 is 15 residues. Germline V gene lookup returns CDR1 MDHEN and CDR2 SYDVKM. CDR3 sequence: CASSLGGRGANVLTF. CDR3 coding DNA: TGTGCCAGCAGTTTAGGGGGGAGAGGGGCCAACGTCCTGACTTTC. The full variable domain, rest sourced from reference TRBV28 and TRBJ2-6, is DVKVTQSSRYLVKRTGEKVFLECVQDMDHENMFWYRQDPGLGLRLIYFSYDVKMKEKGDIPEGYSVSREKKERFSLILESASTNQTSMYLCASSLGGRGANVLTFGAGSRLTVL.

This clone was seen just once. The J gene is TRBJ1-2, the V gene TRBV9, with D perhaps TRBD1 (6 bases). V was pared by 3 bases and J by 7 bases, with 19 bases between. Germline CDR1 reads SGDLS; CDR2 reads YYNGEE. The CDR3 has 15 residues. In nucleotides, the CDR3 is TGTGCCAGCAGCGCCGAGGTCCGGGGGCCTACTGGCTACACCTTC. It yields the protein CASSAEVRGPTGYTF.

CDR3 loop: CASSYTLGTGELFF. DNA of the CDR3: TGTGCCAGCAGTTACACACTAGGAACCGGGGAGCTGTTTTTT. This chain connects TRBV6-6 to TRBJ2-2; the D gene is possibly TRBD2 (5 bases). V was shortened by 2 bases and J by 5 bases, with 9 bases between the two germline ends. Germline assignment: CDR1 MNHNY and CDR2 SVGAGI (reference sequence). The CDR3 runs 14 residues.

The DNA for the CDR3 is TGTGCCAGCAGCTTGCTCCGGGAGGGGGCCGGGGAGCTGTTTTTT. It codes for CASSLLREGAGELFF. The chain links TRBV7-9 to TRBJ2-2; 8 positions agree with TRBD2. CDR1 is SEHNR, CDR2 FQNEAQ, per germline (reference sequence). V lost 3 bases, J lost 6 bases, and 6 bases stayed unmatched. The CDR3 runs to 15 residues.

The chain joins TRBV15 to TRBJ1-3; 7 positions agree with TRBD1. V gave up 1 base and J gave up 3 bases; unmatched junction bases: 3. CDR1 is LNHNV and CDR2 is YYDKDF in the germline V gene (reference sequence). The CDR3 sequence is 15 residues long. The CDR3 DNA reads TGTGCCACCAGCAGAGTGACAGGGATTGGAAACACCATATATTTT. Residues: CATSRVTGIGNTIYF.

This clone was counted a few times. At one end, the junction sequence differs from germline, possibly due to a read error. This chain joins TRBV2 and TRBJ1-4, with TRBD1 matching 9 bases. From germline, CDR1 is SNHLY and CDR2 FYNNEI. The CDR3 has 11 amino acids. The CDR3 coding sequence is TGTGCCAGCAGTGGCACGGGACAGGGTTATTTT. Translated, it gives CASSGTGQGYF.

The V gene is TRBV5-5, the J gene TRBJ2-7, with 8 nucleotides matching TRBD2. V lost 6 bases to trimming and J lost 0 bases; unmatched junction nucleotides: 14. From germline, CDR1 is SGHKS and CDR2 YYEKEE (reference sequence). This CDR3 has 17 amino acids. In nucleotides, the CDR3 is TGTGCCAGCACCCTAGGCGTAAGGGCGGGAGGCTCCTACGAGCAGTACTTC. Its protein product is CASTLGVRAGGSYEQYF.

CDR3 loop: CAWSVSGISEKLFF. As DNA, the CDR3 is TGTGCCTGGAGTGTAAGTGGGATTAGTGAAAAACTGTTTTTT. The J gene is TRBJ1-4, the V gene TRBV30; the D is unclear. Germline CDR1 GTSNPN, CDR2 SVGIG (reference sequence). The CDR3 length is 14 residues. V lost 0 bases to trimming and J lost 7 bases, with 12 bases between them.

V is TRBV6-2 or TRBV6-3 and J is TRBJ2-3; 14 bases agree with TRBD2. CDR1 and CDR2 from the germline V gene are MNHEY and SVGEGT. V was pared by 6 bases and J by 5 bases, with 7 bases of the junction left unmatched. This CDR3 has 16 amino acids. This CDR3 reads CASSSATSGRVDTQYF. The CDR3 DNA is TGTGCCAGCAGCTCCGCGACTAGCGGGAGGGTAGATACGCAGTATTTT.

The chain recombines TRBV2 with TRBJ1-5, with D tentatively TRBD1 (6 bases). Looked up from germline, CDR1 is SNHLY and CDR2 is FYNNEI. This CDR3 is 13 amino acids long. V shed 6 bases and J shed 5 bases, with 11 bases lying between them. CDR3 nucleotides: TGTGCCAGCAGCGGACAGCCCTATCAGCCCCAGCATTTT. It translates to CASSGQPYQPQHF.

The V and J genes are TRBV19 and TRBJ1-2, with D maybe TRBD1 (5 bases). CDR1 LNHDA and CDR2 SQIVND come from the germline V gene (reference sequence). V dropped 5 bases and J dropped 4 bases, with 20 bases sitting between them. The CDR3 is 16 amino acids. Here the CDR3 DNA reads TGTGCCAGTAGTTTCGAGGACAAGCCTACGGGCTATGGCTACACCTTC. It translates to CASSFEDKPTGYGYTF.

In nucleotides, the CDR3 is TGCAGCGCCGATTCGTCACAGGGGGCATATGGCTACACCTTC. Its translation is CSADSSQGAYGYTF. The rearrangement uses TRBV29-1 and TRBJ1-2; 9 nucleotides match TRBD1. Germline trimming cut 7 bases from V and 5 bases from J; bases unmatched to any gene: 11. Germline CDR1 reads SQVTM; CDR2 reads ANQGSEA. The CDR3 is 14 residues long.

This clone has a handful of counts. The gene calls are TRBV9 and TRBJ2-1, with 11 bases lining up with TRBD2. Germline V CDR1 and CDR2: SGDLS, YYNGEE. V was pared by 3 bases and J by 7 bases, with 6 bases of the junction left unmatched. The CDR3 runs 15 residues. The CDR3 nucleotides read TGTGCCAGCAGCGCGACTAGCGGGAAGACAAATGAGCAGTTCTTC. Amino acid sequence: CASSATSGKTNEQFF.

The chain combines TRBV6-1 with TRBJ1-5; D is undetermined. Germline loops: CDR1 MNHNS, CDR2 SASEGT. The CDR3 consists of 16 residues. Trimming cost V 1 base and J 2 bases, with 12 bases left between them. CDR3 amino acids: CASSEGLGFGNQPQHF. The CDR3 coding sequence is TGTGCCAGCAGTGAAGGGTTGGGATTCGGCAATCAGCCCCAGCATTTT.

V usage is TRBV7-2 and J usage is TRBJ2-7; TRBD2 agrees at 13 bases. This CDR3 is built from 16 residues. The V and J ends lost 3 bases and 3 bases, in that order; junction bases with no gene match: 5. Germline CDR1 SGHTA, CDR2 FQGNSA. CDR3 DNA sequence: TGTGCCAGCAGCTTCGGGACTAGCGGGGCGCTCTACGAGCAGTACTTC. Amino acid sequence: CASSFGTSGALYEQYF.

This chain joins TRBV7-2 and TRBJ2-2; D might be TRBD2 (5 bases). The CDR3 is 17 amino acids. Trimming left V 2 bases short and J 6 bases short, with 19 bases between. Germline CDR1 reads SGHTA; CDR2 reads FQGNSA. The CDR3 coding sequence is TGTGCCAGCAGCTTATTGGCGGGCCCTTGGACGGCCGGGGAGCTGTTTTTT. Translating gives CASSLLAGPWTAGELFF. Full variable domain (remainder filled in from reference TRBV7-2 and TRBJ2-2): GAGVSQSPSNKVTEKGKDVELRCDPISGHTALYWYRQSLGQGLEFLIYFQGNSAPDKSGLPSDRFSAERTGGSVSTLTIQRTQQEDSAVYLCASSLLAGPWTAGELFFGEGSRLTVL.

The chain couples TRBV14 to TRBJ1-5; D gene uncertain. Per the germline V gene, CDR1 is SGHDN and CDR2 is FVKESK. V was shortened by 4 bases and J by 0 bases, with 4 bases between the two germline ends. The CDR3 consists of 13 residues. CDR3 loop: CASSRDSNQPQHF. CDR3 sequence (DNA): TGTGCCAGCAGCCGAGATAGCAATCAGCCCCAGCATTTT.

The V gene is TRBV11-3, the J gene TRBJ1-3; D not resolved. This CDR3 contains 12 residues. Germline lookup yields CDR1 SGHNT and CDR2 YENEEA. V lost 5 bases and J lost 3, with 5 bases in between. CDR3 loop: CASSNRGNTIYF. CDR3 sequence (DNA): TGTGCCAGCAGCAACCGTGGAAACACCATATATTTT.

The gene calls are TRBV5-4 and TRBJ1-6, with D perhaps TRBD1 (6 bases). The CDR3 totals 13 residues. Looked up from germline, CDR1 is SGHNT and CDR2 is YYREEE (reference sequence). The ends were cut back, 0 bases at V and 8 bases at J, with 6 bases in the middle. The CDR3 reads CASSLAGDSPLHF. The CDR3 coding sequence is TGTGCCAGCAGCTTGGCAGGGGATTCACCCCTCCACTTT.

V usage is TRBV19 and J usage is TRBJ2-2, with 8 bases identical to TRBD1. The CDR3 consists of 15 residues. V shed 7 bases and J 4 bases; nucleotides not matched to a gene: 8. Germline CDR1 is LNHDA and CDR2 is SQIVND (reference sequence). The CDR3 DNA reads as TGTGCCAGTAAATTTCTAGACAGGGGCACCGGGGAGCTGTTTTTT. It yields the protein CASKFLDRGTGELFF. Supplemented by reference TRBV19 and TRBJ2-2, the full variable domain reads DGGITQSPKYLFRKEGQNVTLSCEQNLNHDAMYWYRQDPGQGLRLIYYSQIVNDFQKGDIAEGYSVSREKKESFPLTVTSAQKNPTAFYLCASKFLDRGTGELFFGEGSRLTVL.

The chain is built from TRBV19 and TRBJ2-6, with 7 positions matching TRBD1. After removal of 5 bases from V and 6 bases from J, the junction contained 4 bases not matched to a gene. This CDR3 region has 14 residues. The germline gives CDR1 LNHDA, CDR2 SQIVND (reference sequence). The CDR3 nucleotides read TGTGCCAGTAGTCCGGGGACAGAGGCCAACGTCCTGACTTTC. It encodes CASSPGTEANVLTF.

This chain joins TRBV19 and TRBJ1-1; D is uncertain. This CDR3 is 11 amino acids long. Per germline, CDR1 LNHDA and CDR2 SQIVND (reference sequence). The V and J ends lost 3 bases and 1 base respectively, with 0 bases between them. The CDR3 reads CASSMNTEAFF. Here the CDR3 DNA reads TGTGCCAGTAGTATGAACACTGAAGCTTTCTTT. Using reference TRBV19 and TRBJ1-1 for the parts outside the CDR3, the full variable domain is DGGITQSPKYLFRKEGQNVTLSCEQNLNHDAMYWYRQDPGQGLRLIYYSQIVNDFQKGDIAEGYSVSREKKESFPLTVTSAQKNPTAFYLCASSMNTEAFFGQGTRLTVV.

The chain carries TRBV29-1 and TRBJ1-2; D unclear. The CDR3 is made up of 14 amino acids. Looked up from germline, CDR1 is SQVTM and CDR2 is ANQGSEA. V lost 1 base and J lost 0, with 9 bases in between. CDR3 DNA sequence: TGCAGCGTTGAAGTCAGCCTATCTAACTATGGCTACACCTTC. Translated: CSVEVSLSNYGYTF.

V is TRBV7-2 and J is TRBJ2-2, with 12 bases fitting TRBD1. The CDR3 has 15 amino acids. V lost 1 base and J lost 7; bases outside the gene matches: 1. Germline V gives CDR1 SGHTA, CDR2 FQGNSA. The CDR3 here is CASSLGDRGRGELFF. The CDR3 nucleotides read TGTGCCAGCAGCTTAGGGGACAGGGGGCGCGGGGAGCTGTTTTTT.